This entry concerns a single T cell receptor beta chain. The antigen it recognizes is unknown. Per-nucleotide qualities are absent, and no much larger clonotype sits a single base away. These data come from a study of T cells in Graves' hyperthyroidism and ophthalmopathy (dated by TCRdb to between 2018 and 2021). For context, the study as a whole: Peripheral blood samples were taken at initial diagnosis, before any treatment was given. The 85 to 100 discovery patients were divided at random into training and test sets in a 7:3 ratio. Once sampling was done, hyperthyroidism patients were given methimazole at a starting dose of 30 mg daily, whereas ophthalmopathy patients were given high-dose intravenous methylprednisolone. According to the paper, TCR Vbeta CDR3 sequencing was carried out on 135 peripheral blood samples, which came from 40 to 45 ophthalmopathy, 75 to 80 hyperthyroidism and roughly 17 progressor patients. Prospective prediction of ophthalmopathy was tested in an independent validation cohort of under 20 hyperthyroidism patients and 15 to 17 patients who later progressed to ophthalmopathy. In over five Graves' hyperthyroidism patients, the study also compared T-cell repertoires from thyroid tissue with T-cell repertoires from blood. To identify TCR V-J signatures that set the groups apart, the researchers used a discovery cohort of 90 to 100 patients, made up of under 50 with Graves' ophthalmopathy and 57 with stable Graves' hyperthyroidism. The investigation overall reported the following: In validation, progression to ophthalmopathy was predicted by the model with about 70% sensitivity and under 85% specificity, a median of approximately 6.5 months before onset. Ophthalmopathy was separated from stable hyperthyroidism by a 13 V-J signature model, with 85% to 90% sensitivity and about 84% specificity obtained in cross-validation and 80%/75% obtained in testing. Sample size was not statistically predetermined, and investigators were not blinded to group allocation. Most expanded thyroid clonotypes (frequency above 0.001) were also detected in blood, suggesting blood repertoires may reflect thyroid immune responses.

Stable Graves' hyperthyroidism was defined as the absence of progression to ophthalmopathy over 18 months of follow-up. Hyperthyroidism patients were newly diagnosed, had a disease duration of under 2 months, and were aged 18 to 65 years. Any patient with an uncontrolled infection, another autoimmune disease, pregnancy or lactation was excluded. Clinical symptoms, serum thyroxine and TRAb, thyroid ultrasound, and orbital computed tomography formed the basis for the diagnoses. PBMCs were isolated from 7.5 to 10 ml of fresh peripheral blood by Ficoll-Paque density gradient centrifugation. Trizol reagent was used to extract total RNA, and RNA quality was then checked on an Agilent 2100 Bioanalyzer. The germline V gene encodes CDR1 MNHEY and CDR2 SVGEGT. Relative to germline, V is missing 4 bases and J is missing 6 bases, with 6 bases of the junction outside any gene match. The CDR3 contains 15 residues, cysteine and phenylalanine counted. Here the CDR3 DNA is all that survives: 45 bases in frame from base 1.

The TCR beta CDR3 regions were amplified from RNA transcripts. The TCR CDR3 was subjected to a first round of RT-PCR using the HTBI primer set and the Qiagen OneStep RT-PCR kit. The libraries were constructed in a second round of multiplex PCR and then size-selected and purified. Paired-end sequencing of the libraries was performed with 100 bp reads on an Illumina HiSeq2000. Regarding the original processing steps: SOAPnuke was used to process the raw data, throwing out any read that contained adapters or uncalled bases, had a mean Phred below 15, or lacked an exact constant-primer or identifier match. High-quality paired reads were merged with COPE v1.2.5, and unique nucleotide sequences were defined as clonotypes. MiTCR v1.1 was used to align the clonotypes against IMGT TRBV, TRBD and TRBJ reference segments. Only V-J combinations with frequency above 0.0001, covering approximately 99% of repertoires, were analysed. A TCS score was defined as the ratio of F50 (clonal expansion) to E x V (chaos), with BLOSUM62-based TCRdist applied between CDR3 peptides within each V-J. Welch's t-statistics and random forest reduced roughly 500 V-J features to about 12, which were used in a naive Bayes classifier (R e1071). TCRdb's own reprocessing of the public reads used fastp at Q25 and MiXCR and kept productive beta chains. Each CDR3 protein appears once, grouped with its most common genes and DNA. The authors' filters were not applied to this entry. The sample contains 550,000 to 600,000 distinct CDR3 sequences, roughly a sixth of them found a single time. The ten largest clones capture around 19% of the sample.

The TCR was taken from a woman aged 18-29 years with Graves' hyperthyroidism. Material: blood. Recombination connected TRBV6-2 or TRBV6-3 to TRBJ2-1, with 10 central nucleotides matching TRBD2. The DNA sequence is TGTGCCAGCAGTTTCGCTAGCGGGGGACGCAATGAGCAGTTCTTC. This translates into CASSFASGGRNEQFF.